A selection of T cell receptor beta chains follows, all from one sample in a study of CD8 T cells in Susac syndrome. TCRdb recomputed calls from the immunoSEQ multiplex PCR reads with MiXCR, one row per CDR3 protein. The table shows about 180,000 distinct CDR3 sequences, with just under 95% occurring only once. Sample: CD4+ T cells from PBMCs. All receptors come from a human donor with Susac syndrome. CDR3s include the opening cysteine and the closing phenylalanine or tryptophan. Each record gives: D gene, clone size, J gene, V gene, CDR3 DNA, CDR3 protein. The D gene is left open where the match is weak. Rows may omit the clone size; those that give it use once, few, many or a size class.

TRBD1 | . | TRBJ1-2 | TRBV5-1 | TGCGCCAGCAGCTCTCGACAGGGAACGGGGTATGGCTACACCTTC | CASSSRQGTGYGYTF
. | . | TRBJ1-1 | TRBV28 | TGTGCCAGCTATCGATCCGGGAACACTGAAGCTTTCTTT | CASYRSGNTEAFF
TRBD1 | . | TRBJ1-2 | TRBV18 | TGTGCCAGCTCACCTGGGACAGAAATTAACTATGGCTACACCTTC | CASSPGTEINYGYTF
TRBD1 | . | TRBJ2-7 | TRBV6-5 | TGTGCCAGCCGGGACAGGGGGATATCCTACGAGCAGTACTTC | CASRDRGISYEQYF
. | . | TRBJ2-3 | TRBV9 | TGTGCCAGTGAGTCAGGCGGGGAGGGCACAGATACGCAGTATTTT | CASESGGEGTDTQYF
. | . | TRBJ1-5 | TRBV7-2 | TGTGCCAGCAGCTTGGGAGGACATTTTAGCAATCAGCCCCAGCATTTT | CASSLGGHFSNQPQHF
TRBD1 | . | TRBJ2-7 | TRBV20-1 | TGCAGTGCTAGCCAACGCTTTCCGGGACAGGGAAACCACGAGCAGTACTTC | CSASQRFPGQGNHEQYF
. | . | TRBJ1-1 | TRBV20-1 | TGCAGTGCTAGAGAACCGATGAACACTGAAGCTTTCTTT | CSAREPMNTEAFF
. | . | TRBJ2-6 | TRBV12-2 | TGTGCAAGTCGCTTAGTATCAGGATACTCTGGGGCCAACGTCCTGACTTTC | CASRLVSGYSGANVLTF
. | few | TRBJ1-5 | TRBV5-6 | TGTGCCAGCAGCTTACAGAATCAGCCCCAGCATTTT | CASSLQNQPQHF
. | . | TRBJ2-5 | TRBV4-2 | TGTGCCAGCCGGGAGAACTTGGGACCCATCCCGACCCAGTACTTC | CASRENLGPIPTQYF
. | once | TRBJ2-7 | TRBV19 | TGTGCCAGTAGTATGGGGAGGAGGGACACCTACGAGCAGTACTTC | CASSMGRRDTYEQYF
. | . | TRBJ2-6 | TRBV5-1 | TGCGCCAGCTCCCGGACCACTAGCTCTGGGGCCAACGTCCTGACTTTC | CASSRTTSSGANVLTF
TRBD2 | . | TRBJ2-5 | TRBV4-2 | TGTGCCAGCAGCCAAGAGCTAGCGGGTATACAAGAGACCCAGTACTTC | CASSQELAGIQETQYF
. | . | TRBJ2-7 | TRBV20-1 | TGCAGTGCTTCACCCTCGGACGGGTCCTTACTTGCGCAGTACTTC | CSASPSDGSLLAQYF
. | . | TRBJ2-7 | TRBV7-9 | TGTGCCAGCAGCAACAGAGCCTACGAGCAGTACTTC | CASSNRAYEQYF
. | once | TRBJ2-1 | TRBV7-9 | TGTGCCAGCAGCTTAGCGCTTACAGGGATAGCCCACAATGAGCAGTTCTTC | CASSLALTGIAHNEQFF
. | . | TRBJ2-7 | TRBV5-4 | TGTGCCAGCAGATACGACAGCCCCAGCTCCTACGAGCAGTACTTC | CASRYDSPSSYEQYF
. | . | TRBJ2-1 | TRBV6-6 | TGTGCCAGCAGGGACACTGCCTACAATGAGCAGTTCTTC | CASRDTAYNEQFF
TRBD2 | . | TRBJ2-3 | TRBV7-8 | TGTGCCAGCACCGGACTAGCGGGGGTTTCAGATACGCAGTATTTT | CASTGLAGVSDTQYF
. | . | TRBJ1-6 | TRBV2 | TGTGCCAGCAGTCCGCTCTACAATTCACCCCTCCACTTT | CASSPLYNSPLHF
TRBD2 | . | TRBJ2-1 | TRBV12-3/TRBV12-4 | TGTGCCAGCAGTTTGGCCCGACCCGGGGGGGAGCAGTTCTTC | CASSLARPGGEQFF
TRBD2 | . | TRBJ2-2 | TRBV7-2 | TGTGCCAGCAGCTCATCCCTAGCGGGTGGCGGGGAGCTGTTTTTT | CASSSSLAGGGELFF
. | . | TRBJ1-1 | TRBV5-1 | TGCGCCAGCAGCTTGGATGGAGGGGGAGGCACTGAAGCTTTCTTT | CASSLDGGGGTEAFF